This TCR beta chain comes out of a study of early T cells in non-severe SARS-CoV-2 infection. This clonotype occurred many times. TCRdb reprocessed the 5' RACE reads via MiXCR and lists one record per CDR3 protein. This table holds approximately 60,000 distinct CDR3 sequences, more than 7% found once. This TCR derives from an adult who was a healthcare worker with PCR-confirmed SARS-CoV-2 infection or an uninfected control (not recorded which). This sample comprised whole blood, obtained at baseline.

Here the CDR3 DNA reads TGTGCCAGCAGCTCCCCTAGAGGCCCCGTCGCCGAGCAGTTCTTC. It specifies CASSSPRGPVAEQFF. The rearrangement uses TRBV7-9 and TRBJ2-1; unclear D gene. The CDR3 is 15 amino acids. The V end lost 4 bases, the J end lost 10 bases, and 20 bases lay between the germline ends. Germline V gene data show CDR1 as SEHNR and CDR2 as FQNEAQ (reference sequence). The full variable domain, completed using reference TRBV7-9 and TRBJ2-1, is DTGVSQNPRHKITKRGQNVTFRCDPISEHNRLYWYRQTLGQGPEFLTYFQNEAQLEKSRLLSDRFSAERPKGSFSTLEIQRTEQGDSAMYLCASSSPRGPVAEQFFGPGTRLTVL.